There are a few counts of the clone carrying this T cell receptor beta chain. This entry is derived from a study of cytomegalovirus exposure and HLA in healthy donors. With 60 Vbeta and 13 Jbeta primers, the PCR was carried out. Sequencing was performed with immunoSEQ multiplex PCR; in TCRdb, only in-frame clones are kept and a portion is missing. This table has about 190,000 clones, more than 70% appearing once. The germline CDR1 and CDR2 sequences are SGHNT and YYREEE (reference sequence). The CDR3 is made up of 14 amino acids. J was trimmed by 9 bases and V by 4 bases; bases with no gene match: 5. This clonotype was sampled from a man aged 25 to 40 in good health and CMV-seropositive. The V gene is TRBV5-4, the J gene TRBJ2-3, with 13 nucleotides matching TRBD2. Sequences were obtained from PBMCs. CDR3 region: CASSRTSGSYTQYF. CDR3 coding DNA: TGTGCCAGCAGCCGGACTAGCGGGAGTTACACGCAGTATTTT.